The clone carrying this TCR beta chain was observed a single time. Its antigen remains unidentified. The data originate from a study of cytomegalovirus exposure and HLA in healthy donors. The study's findings and limits: The study designated 150 to 200 TCR beta chains cytomegalovirus-associated. A later analysis found first-cohort TCR clusters tended to co-occur in the 120 validation repertoires. Per published reports, the classifier diagnosed cytomegalovirus status with high specificity and sensitivity.

Profiling relied on immunoSEQ multiplex PCR, and the TCRdb table lists in-frame clones only, not all of them. Here the sample spans some 330,000 clones, about nine tenths being singletons. The trim removed 2 bases at V and 2 bases at J, leaving 3 bases unmatched. Per germline, CDR1 SGHRS and CDR2 YFSETQ. The CDR3 consists of 15 residues. Material for sequencing was PBMCs. The clonotype was recovered from a woman younger than 30 in good health and CMV-seronegative. The gene calls are TRBV5-1 and TRBJ2-7; 11 bases align to TRBD1. CDR3 in amino acids: CASSFWTGGTYEQYF. DNA for the CDR3: TGCGCCAGCAGCTTCTGGACAGGGGGCACCTACGAGCAGTACTTC. The full variable domain, rest sourced from reference TRBV5-1 and TRBJ2-7, is KAGVTQTPRYLIKTRGQQVTLSCSPISGHRSVSWYQQTPGQGLQFLFEYFSETQRNKGNFPGRFSGRQFSNSRSEMNVSTLELGDSALYLCASSFWTGGTYEQYFGPGTRLTVT.